A selection of T cell receptor beta chains follows, all from one sample in a study of CD8 T cells in ankylosing spondylitis. TCRdb independently ran MiXCR on the 5' RACE reads; one entry per CDR3 protein. The table shows 700,000 to 850,000 distinct CDR3 sequences, with approximately 12% occurring only once. What was sequenced was blood, either unsorted or a sorted T cell fraction (not recorded which). These receptors were collected from a male donor with ankylosing spondylitis. CDR3s include the opening cysteine and the closing phenylalanine or tryptophan. D genes are given only for firm matches. Part of the rows lack a size; the others show once, few, many or a class for expanded clones.

>few|TRBD2|TRBJ2-2|TRBV6-1
CASSKTSANTGELFF
TGTGCCAGCAGCAAGACTAGCGCAAACACCGGGGAGCTGTTTTTT
>NA|NA|TRBJ2-7|TRBV7-2
CASSTSVLYEQYF
TGTGCCAGCAGCACAAGCGTGCTGTACGAGCAGTACTTC
>NA|NA|TRBJ2-1|TRBV4-3
CASSQAGTQNYNEQFF
TGCGCCAGCAGCCAGGCCGGGACACAGAACTACAATGAGCAGTTCTTC
>many|NA|TRBJ2-3|TRBV20-1
CSSGASHIDTQYF
TGCAGTAGCGGTGCCTCTCACATCGATACGCAGTATTTT
>many|NA|TRBJ2-5|TRBV12-3/TRBV12-4
CASSRYGGEETQYF
TGTGCCAGCAGCCGGTACGGAGGAGAAGAGACCCAGTACTTC
>NA|TRBD1|TRBJ1-4|TRBV7-2
CASSPTPDRVNEKLFF
TGTGCCAGCAGCCCGACCCCGGACAGGGTCAACGAAAAACTGTTTTTT
>NA|TRBD1|TRBJ1-2|TRBV10-3
CAISPDREQGYTF
TGTGCCATCAGCCCCGACAGGGAGCAAGGCTACACCTTC
>few|NA|TRBJ1-2|TRBV7-3
CASSSFHYYGYTF
TGTGCCAGCAGCTCCTTCCACTACTATGGCTACACCTTC
>many|NA|TRBJ2-2|TRBV4-1
CATRGVLGTGELFF
TGCGCCACCAGAGGGGTGTTGGGCACCGGGGAGCTGTTTTTT
>many|NA|TRBJ2-7|TRBV4-3
CASSQQSGDEQYF
TGCGCCAGCAGCCAGCAGTCAGGGGACGAGCAGTACTTC
>few|TRBD2|TRBJ2-5|TRBV2
CASSVNPGLAGETQYF
TGTGCCAGCAGCGTCAACCCAGGACTAGCGGGGGAGACCCAGTACTTC
>NA|TRBD1|TRBJ1-5|TRBV5-5
CASRDRDVSNQPQHF
TGTGCCAGCAGAGACAGGGATGTTAGCAATCAGCCCCAGCATTTT
>few|TRBD1|TRBJ2-2|TRBV9
CASSSGQGVNTGELFF
TGTGCCAGCAGCTCCGGACAGGGAGTGAACACCGGGGAGCTGTTTTTT
>NA|TRBD1|TRBJ2-2|TRBV20-1
CSARGQGAGELFF
TGCAGTGCACGAGGACAGGGCGCCGGGGAGCTGTTTTTT
>NA|NA|TRBJ2-5|TRBV5-1
CASSSVSTEETQYF
TGCGCCAGCAGCTCCGTCTCGACAGAAGAGACCCAGTACTTC
>few|NA|TRBJ1-5|TRBV20-1
CSAPDGYNQPQHF
TGCAGTGCCCCTGACGGGTACAATCAGCCCCAGCATTTT
>NA|NA|TRBJ1-1|TRBV25-1
CASSEGGRGTEAFF
TGTGCCAGCAGTGAGGGGGGAAGGGGCACTGAAGCTTTCTTT
>few|TRBD1|TRBJ1-5|TRBV5-1
CASSPGQGDSNQPQHF
TGCGCCAGCAGCCCAGGACAGGGCGATAGCAATCAGCCCCAGCATTTT
>NA|NA|TRBJ1-1|TRBV9
CASSVVSFGTEAFF
TGTGCCAGCAGCGTAGTTAGTTTTGGCACTGAAGCTTTCTTT
>NA|NA|TRBJ2-3|TRBV10-3
CAISESLGNTDTQYF
TGTGCCATCAGTGAGTCGCTAGGGAACACAGATACGCAGTATTTT
>NA|TRBD2|TRBJ2-1|TRBV9
CASRPGTSGGVDEQFF
TGTGCCAGCAGACCGGGGACTAGCGGGGGGGTGGATGAGCAGTTCTTC
>NA|TRBD1|TRBJ1-3|TRBV28
CASSLSGTVSGNTIYF
TGTGCCAGCAGTCTTTCCGGGACAGTCTCTGGAAACACCATATATTTT
>NA|TRBD2|TRBJ2-3|TRBV20-1
CSARDRGLAGGTGTDTQYF
TGCAGTGCTAGAGATCGGGGACTAGCGGGAGGGACCGGCACAGATACGCAGTATTTT
>many|NA|TRBJ1-1|TRBV12-3/TRBV12-4
CASSPRTDGTEAFF
TGTGCCAGCAGTCCACGGACAGATGGCACTGAAGCTTTCTTT
>NA|NA|TRBJ2-7|TRBV6-5
CASSYLAWGSYEQYF
TGTGCCAGCAGTTACCTGGCCTGGGGCTCCTACGAGCAGTACTTC
>NA|NA|TRBJ2-4|TRBV20-1
CSASATQGGLAKNIQYF
TGCAGTGCTAGTGCTACGCAGGGGGGACTAGCCAAAAACATTCAGTACTTC
>few|NA|TRBJ1-3|TRBV7-2
CASSLEGVQSGNTIYF
TGTGCCAGCAGCTTAGAGGGGGTTCAATCTGGAAACACCATATATTTT
>NA|NA|TRBJ2-7|TRBV20-1
CSARKTGTSSYEQYF
TGCAGTGCTAGGAAAACCGGGACTTCCTCGTACGAGCAGTACTTC
>NA|NA|TRBJ2-2|TRBV4-2
CASSQGTGELFF
TGTGCCAGCAGCCAGGGCACCGGGGAGCTGTTTTTT
>many|TRBD2|TRBJ2-5|TRBV12-3/TRBV12-4
CASSFLAEETQYF
TGTGCCAGCAGTTTTCTAGCGGAAGAGACCCAGTACTTC
>NA|NA|TRBJ1-1|TRBV20-1
CSASLTASGGTEAFF
TGCAGTGCTAGCTTGACAGCGTCAGGTGGCACTGAAGCTTTCTTT
>NA|TRBD2|TRBJ2-7|TRBV6-1
CASGRASGVYEQYF
TGTGCCAGCGGCCGTGCCAGCGGGGTATACGAGCAGTACTTC
>few|NA|TRBJ2-5|TRBV20-1
CSALSSVKETQYF
TGCAGTGCCCTGTCTAGCGTAAAAGAGACCCAGTACTTC
>NA|NA|TRBJ2-7|TRBV27
CASSFAGIQEPKQYF
TGTGCCAGCAGTTTCGCCGGGATCCAAGAACCCAAACAGTACTTC
>NA|TRBD1|TRBJ1-2|TRBV15
CATSRVLHHDRGNYGYTF
TGTGCCACCAGCAGAGTCCTCCACCACGACAGGGGGAACTATGGCTACACCTTC
>few|TRBD1|TRBJ2-7|TRBV20-1
CSARDRVRGRREQYF
TGCAGTGCTAGAGATCGGGTAAGGGGGCGACGCGAGCAGTACTTC
>many|TRBD2|TRBJ2-1|TRBV20-1
CSASGLAGAYNEQFF
TGCAGTGCTAGCGGGCTAGCGGGAGCGTACAATGAGCAGTTCTTC
>few|NA|TRBJ1-5|TRBV19
CASSFDYQPQHF
TGTGCCAGTAGTTTCGACTATCAGCCCCAGCATTTT
>few|TRBD2|TRBJ2-3|TRBV6-2/TRBV6-3
CASSYRLAGRDTQYF
TGTGCCAGCAGTTACCGTCTAGCGGGGCGAGATACGCAGTATTTT
>NA|NA|TRBJ1-2|TRBV5-6
CAMSLWPLYGYTF
TGTGCCATGAGCTTGTGGCCCCTCTACGGCTACACCTTC
>NA|TRBD2|TRBJ2-7|TRBV20-1
CSANPLAGTYEQYF
TGCAGTGCTAACCCTCTAGCGGGAACCTACGAGCAGTACTTC
>many|NA|TRBJ1-2|TRBV5-1
CASSPLGRYGYTF
TGCGCCAGCAGCCCGCTCGGCCGCTATGGCTACACCTTC
>few|NA|TRBJ1-4|TRBV20-1
CSAKDINEKLFF
TGCAGTGCTAAGGATATTAATGAAAAACTGTTTTTT
>NA|NA|TRBJ1-1|TRBV9
CASSPHRALNTEAFF
TGTGCCAGCAGCCCGCATCGGGCCCTGAACACTGAAGCTTTCTTT
>NA|NA|TRBJ1-4|TRBV5-1
CASSSNLQETNEKLFF
TGCGCCAGCAGCTCGAACTTACAGGAGACTAATGAAAAACTGTTTTTT
>once|NA|TRBJ1-1|TRBV7-8
CASSSAPRGTEAFF
TGTGCCAGCAGCTCGGCCCCCCGGGGCACTGAAGCTTTCTTT
>few|NA|TRBJ2-7|TRBV12-3/TRBV12-4
CASSPRLREQYF
TGTGCCAGCAGTCCCCGGCTCCGCGAGCAGTACTTC
>NA|TRBD1|TRBJ1-1|TRBV20-1
CSADRAGNTEAFF
TGCAGTGCTGACAGGGCCGGCAACACTGAAGCTTTCTTT
>many|TRBD1|TRBJ2-1|TRBV6-5
CASRGQGGEQFF
TGTGCCAGCAGGGGACAGGGGGGTGAGCAGTTCTTC
>NA|NA|TRBJ2-4|TRBV7-9
CASSLDWGGDIQYF
TGTGCCAGCAGCTTAGACTGGGGAGGAGACATTCAGTACTTC
>few|TRBD1|TRBJ2-2|TRBV20-1
CSAMGTGNTGELFF
TGCAGTGCTATGGGGACAGGGAACACCGGGGAGCTGTTTTTT
>many|TRBD1|TRBJ2-7|TRBV27
CASSSRTGMTVEYF
TGTGCCAGCAGTTCTCGGACAGGAATGACGGTGGAGTACTTC
>few|NA|TRBJ2-5|TRBV24-1
CATSVGWPQETQYF
TGTGCCACCAGTGTTGGCTGGCCCCAAGAGACCCAGTACTTC
>NA|NA|TRBJ2-3|TRBV20-1
CSPTTLGRSQSTDTQYF
TGCAGTCCAACGACCTTGGGGAGGTCACAGAGCACAGATACGCAGTATTTT